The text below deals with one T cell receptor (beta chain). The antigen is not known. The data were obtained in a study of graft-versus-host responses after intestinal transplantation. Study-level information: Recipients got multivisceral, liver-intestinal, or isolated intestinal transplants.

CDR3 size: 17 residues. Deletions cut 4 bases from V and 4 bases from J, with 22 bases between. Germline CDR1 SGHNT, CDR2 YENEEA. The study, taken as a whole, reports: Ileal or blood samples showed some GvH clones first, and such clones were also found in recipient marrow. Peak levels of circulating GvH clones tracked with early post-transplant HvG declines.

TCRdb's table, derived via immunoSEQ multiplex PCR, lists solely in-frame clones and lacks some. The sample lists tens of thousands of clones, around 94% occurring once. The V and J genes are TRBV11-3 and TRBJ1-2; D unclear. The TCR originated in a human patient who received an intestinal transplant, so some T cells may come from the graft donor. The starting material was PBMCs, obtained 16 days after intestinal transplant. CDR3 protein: CASSSPIDLGKIYGYTF. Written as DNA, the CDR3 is TGTGCCAGCAGCTCTCCGATCGATCTCGGAAAGATCTATGGCTACACCTTC. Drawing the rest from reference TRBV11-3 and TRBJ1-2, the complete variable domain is EAGVVQSPRYKIIEKKQPVAFWCNPISGHNTLYWYLQNLGQGPELLIRYENEEAVDDSQLPKDRFSAERLKGVDSTLKIQPAELGDSAVYLCASSSPIDLGKIYGYTFGSGTRLTVV.